This T cell receptor beta chain was sequenced for a study of PD-1 blockade in classical Hodgkin lymphoma (TCRdb year 2020). At the level of the whole study: Nivolumab dosing was 3 mg/kg intravenously every 2 weeks, continuing until either disease progression or unacceptable toxicity. The study used TCR beta sequencing and CyTOF to define a peripheral blood immune signature of response to PD-1 blockade in classical Hodgkin lymphoma.

The CDR3 runs 15 residues from the cysteine to the phenylalanine. The retained sequence is limited to the CDR3, 45 bases, with the frame set at the first base. A distance of 10 bases separates the germline ends of V and J, which lose 1 base and 2 bases respectively. CDR1 SNHLY and CDR2 FYNNEI were looked up in the germline V gene. Taken with the paper, the label for time point translates to: cycle 4 day 1 (C4D1), after 5 to 7 weeks of nivolumab. All trial patients had relapsed after autologous stem cell transplantation, with cohorts A, B and C differing in prior brentuximab vedotin exposure. The trial cohort included around 56 patients with relapsed/refractory classical Hodgkin lymphoma, and each patient had a best overall response of complete response, partial response or progressive disease. Trial patients were treated with single-agent nivolumab in the multi-cohort phase II CheckMate 205 trial. An independent review committee assessed best overall response by applying the 2007 International Working Group response criteria. Trial PBMCs were obtained immediately prior to nivolumab initiation (C1D1) and on therapy at cycle 2 day 1 and cycle 4 day 1. Peripheral blood was collected in 8 mL Vacutainer Cell Preparation Tubes, from which PBMCs were isolated by centrifugation and then cryopreserved.

General conclusions and limits of the study: Lower diversity was seen in patients whose nivolumab began less than 1 year after ASCT, and these patients were left out of later analyses so that immune reconstitution would not confound the results. CD4+ but not CD8+ TCR diversity rose significantly by C4D1 (p=0.0027 vs p=0.16), most apparent in complete responders (p=0.02). Only a single clinical trial cohort was studied, and what caused the repertoire differences, possibly disease activity or prior therapy, remained undefined. Trial patients achieving complete response had baseline diversity similar to newly diagnosed patients, whereas partial responders and progressors had significantly lower diversity. Baseline TCR diversity was reported to be lower in newly diagnosed patients than in healthy donors, and even lower in relapsed/refractory patients.

On this clone: Its specific antigen is unknown. The input lacks base qualities; no much larger clone sits a single base away.

The Qiagen DNeasy kit was used to extract genomic DNA both from unsorted PBMCs and from the negatively selected CD4+ and CD8+ fractions. Amplification of TCR beta CDR3 regions was done by immunoSEQ multiplex PCR with primers that anneal to V and J segments. A synthetic immune receptor repertoire was used to minimize amplification bias, and any remaining bias was removed computationally after sequencing. The paper's data handling went like this. Repertoire diversity was quantified as the Shannon entropy index using custom Python scripts. Unsorted, CD4+ and CD8+ repertoires were analyzed separately, except for combined analyses in which CD4+ and CD8+ sequences were merged in silico. Clonal expansion was defined as a frequency increase of at least 2-fold after treatment compared with C1D1, and clones undetected at baseline were assigned a pseudocount of 0.5. Clones with 0 or 1 copy at C1D1 were defined as singleton clones, while clones with 2 or more copies were defined as non-singleton clones. Clones expanded in unsorted samples were assigned a CD4+, CD8+ or unknown annotation through matching of protein sequences in sorted samples from the same patient. Wilcoxon tests were applied to paired samples to test diversity changes from C1D1 to C4D1. TCRdb re-hosts the immuneACCESS table, in-frame sequences only. Its copies lack some clones; in the studies checked, an unresolved V gene accounts for under half of them, and the cause for the rest is not known. Clonal size and the V and J genes are those of that table, whereas D and trimming came from the DNA. A total of roughly 94,000 clones appear in this sample, about 92% of them only once. Clones ranked in the top ten supply approximately 2% of the sample.

This clonotype originated in a human donor with classical Hodgkin lymphoma. The material sequenced was peripheral blood mononuclear cells (PBMCs), taken before the fourth cycle of nivolumab. The sequence links TRBV2 to TRBJ2-3, with the D gene call left open. For the CDR3, the sequence is CASSEEAVYTDTQYF. The nucleotide sequence is given as TGTGCCAGCAGTGAAGAGGCCGTTTACACAGATACGCAGTATTTT.